The 14 T cell receptor beta chains given below trace back to one sample, sequenced in a study of tumor-infiltrating lymphocytes in localized non-small cell lung cancer. Sequencing was performed with immunoSEQ multiplex PCR; in TCRdb, only in-frame clones are kept and a portion is missing. The data hold about 6,400 clones, with approximately 71% observed a single time. Sequenced input: lung tumor tissue. The receptors come from a human donor with non-small cell lung cancer.

The chain is built from TRBV6-1 and TRBJ2-7; D is possibly TRBD1 (5 bases). In germline, CDR1 is MNHNS, CDR2 SASEGT. Trimming removed 2 bases from V and 6 bases from J, with 14 bases in between. The CDR3 totals 14 residues. Here the CDR3 DNA reads TGTGCCAGCAGTGAACAGGGTGGGGTTGGCGAGCAGTACTTC. This gives the protein CASSEQGGVGEQYF.

The V gene is TRBV4-3, the J gene TRBJ2-5; no reliable D call. Trimming shortened V by 4 bases and J by 2 bases, and 11 bases separated the two germline ends. CDR3 length equals 14 residues. Per germline, CDR1 LGHNA and CDR2 YSLEER. Here the CDR3 reads CASSPWYGQETQYF. CDR3 nucleotides: TGCGCCAGCAGCCCGTGGTACGGACAAGAGACCCAGTACTTC.

The chain uses TRBV6-1 and TRBJ1-2; 8 nucleotides match TRBD1. This CDR3 comprises 14 residues. Per germline, CDR1 MNHNS and CDR2 SASEGT. J lost 5 bases, V lost 5 bases, and 7 bases had no gene match. The CDR3 here is CASSQGAQGYGYTF. CDR3 DNA sequence: TGTGCCAGCAGTCAGGGGGCGCAAGGTTATGGCTACACCTTC.

The gene calls are TRBV5-4 and TRBJ2-6, with D unresolved. In germline, CDR1 is SGHNT, CDR2 YYREEE (reference sequence). The CDR3 is 13 amino acids. V dropped 0 bases and J dropped 3 bases, with 1 base sitting between them. The CDR3 reads CASSLDGANVLTF. The CDR3 nucleotides read TGTGCCAGCAGCTTGGATGGGGCCAACGTCCTGACTTTC. Full variable domain (rest looked up from reference TRBV5-4 and TRBJ2-6): ETGVTQSPTHLIKTRGQQVTLRCSSQSGHNTVSWYQQALGQGPQFIFQYYREEENGRGNFPPRFSGLQFPNYSSELNVNALELDDSALYLCASSLDGANVLTFGAGSRLTVL.

V gene TRBV2 combines with J gene TRBJ2-4; D is unclear. V was pared by 1 base and J by 7 bases, with 14 bases between. The CDR3 runs to 15 residues. Germline CDR1 is SNHLY and CDR2 is FYNNEI. The CDR3 region has the DNA TGTGCCAGCAGTGAAGATCTCTCCACGGAGAACATTCAGTACTTC. It codes for CASSEDLSTENIQYF.

Comments on this clone: A read error may account for a junction end that differs from germline. The rearrangement links TRBV10-2 to TRBJ1-6; D is perhaps TRBD1 (5 bases). CDR1 WSHSY and CDR2 SAAADI come from the germline V gene. The length of the CDR3 is 11 residues. CDR3 DNA: TGCGCCAGCGGGAGTGACAGCCGAACTTATTTT. This translates into CASGSDSRTYF.

The CDR3 here is CASSLLTSGASTDTQYF. CDR3 in DNA: TGTGCCAGCAGCTTATTGACTAGCGGGGCGAGCACAGATACGCAGTATTTT. The chain employs TRBV7-6 and TRBJ2-3; TRBD2 matches at 11 bases. The length of the CDR3 is 17 residues. From germline, CDR1 is SGHVS and CDR2 FNYEAQ. Trimming at V came to 2 bases and at J to 0 bases, leaving 4 bases not matched to a gene.

The gene calls are TRBV7-8 and TRBJ2-2; D gene uncertain. Trimming removed 5 bases from V and 6 bases from J, with 7 bases in between. The CDR3 spans 12 residues. Germline V lookup: CDR1 SGHVS, CDR2 FQNEAQ. The CDR3 loop is CASSPVAGELFF. Written as DNA, the CDR3 is TGTGCCAGCAGCCCGGTGGCCGGGGAGCTGTTTTTT.

The V call is TRBV15, the J call TRBJ1-1; D uncertain. V dropped 9 bases and J dropped 0 bases, with 8 bases sitting between them. Germline CDR1 and CDR2: LNHNV and YYDKDF (reference sequence). The CDR3 sequence is 12 residues long. CDR3 in amino acids: CATREVNTEAFF. The CDR3 coding sequence is TGTGCCACTCGTGAGGTGAACACTGAAGCTTTCTTT.

The chain is built from TRBV28 and TRBJ1-2; 8 bases agree with TRBD1. Trimming cost V 6 bases and J 0 bases; bases outside gene matches: 15. The CDR3 runs 18 residues. Germline values: CDR1 MDHEN, CDR2 SYDVKM. CDR3 coding DNA: TGTGCCAGCAGACCACTCGGCAGGGGGCTCGTTCCTAACTATGGCTACACCTTC. Translated: CASRPLGRGLVPNYGYTF.

This chain uses TRBV28 with TRBJ2-2, with 8 bases aligning to TRBD1. The length of the CDR3 is 15 residues. Trimming removed 6 bases from V and 7 bases from J; junction bases left unmatched: 10. In germline, CDR1 is MDHEN, CDR2 SYDVKM. The DNA for the CDR3 is TGTGCCAGCAGCCAGGACAGGGATTGGGACGGGGAGCTGTTTTTT. It is translated as CASSQDRDWDGELFF.

Relative to its sample, this clone is large. The chain uses TRBV28 and TRBJ2-1; D call uncertain. Trimming cost V 5 bases and J 0 bases, with 14 bases left between them. CDR1 and CDR2 from the germline V gene are MDHEN and SYDVKM. The CDR3 is 16 residues long. CDR3 loop: CASSPLTAVSYNEQFF. In DNA form, the CDR3 reads TGTGCCAGCAGTCCCCTAACGGCGGTCTCCTACAATGAGCAGTTCTTC. The variable domain in full, completed from reference TRBV28 and TRBJ2-1, reads DVKVTQSSRYLVKRTGEKVFLECVQDMDHENMFWYRQDPGLGLRLIYFSYDVKMKEKGDIPEGYSVSREKKERFSLILESASTNQTSMYLCASSPLTAVSYNEQFFGPGTRLTVL.

The chain uses TRBV2 and TRBJ1-1; D not certain. The CDR3 loop spans 13 amino acids. In germline, CDR1 is SNHLY, CDR2 FYNNEI. V was trimmed by 7 bases and J by 0 bases, leaving 9 bases between them. The CDR3 sequence is CASTLGLNTEAFF. The CDR3, as DNA: TGTGCCAGCACGCTAGGCCTGAACACTGAAGCTTTCTTT.

The chain carries TRBV2 and TRBJ2-1; a possible D gene is TRBD1 (6 bases). The CDR3 loop spans 15 amino acids. In germline, CDR1 is SNHLY, CDR2 FYNNEI. Deletions cut 3 bases from V and 9 bases from J, with 18 bases between. The DNA of the CDR3 is TGTGCCAGCAGTGAGAACGGGAAGGGGGTGAGTGAGCAGTTCTTC. Translated, it gives CASSENGKGVSEQFF.